The clone carrying this T cell receptor (beta chain) was observed many times. This sample is drawn from a study of T cells in Graves' hyperthyroidism and ophthalmopathy. Amplification of TCR beta CDR3 regions was performed using RNA transcripts as template. A first-round RT-PCR of the TCR CDR3 used the HTBI primer set. TCRdb reprocessed the multiplex PCR reads with MiXCR, giving one entry per CDR3 protein. Altogether 500,000 to 750,000 distinct CDR3 sequences are present, 40% to 55% being singletons, with the ten largest covering approximately 7.5%. Patients showing uncontrolled infection, other autoimmune disease, pregnancy or lactation were ineligible. The germline CDR1 and CDR2 sequences are ENHRY and SYGVKD. This CDR3 spans 13 amino acids. With 3 bases removed from V and 4 bases from J, the gap between germline ends came to 4 bases.

This clonotype was sampled from a woman between 18 and 29 years old with Graves' hyperthyroidism. Sequencing used peripheral blood or thyroid tissue (not recorded which). The chain links TRBV10-3 to TRBJ1-6; D gene unclear. The CDR3 DNA follows: TGTGCCATCAGTGAACCATATAATTCACCCCTCCACTTT. This codes for CAISEPYNSPLHF.